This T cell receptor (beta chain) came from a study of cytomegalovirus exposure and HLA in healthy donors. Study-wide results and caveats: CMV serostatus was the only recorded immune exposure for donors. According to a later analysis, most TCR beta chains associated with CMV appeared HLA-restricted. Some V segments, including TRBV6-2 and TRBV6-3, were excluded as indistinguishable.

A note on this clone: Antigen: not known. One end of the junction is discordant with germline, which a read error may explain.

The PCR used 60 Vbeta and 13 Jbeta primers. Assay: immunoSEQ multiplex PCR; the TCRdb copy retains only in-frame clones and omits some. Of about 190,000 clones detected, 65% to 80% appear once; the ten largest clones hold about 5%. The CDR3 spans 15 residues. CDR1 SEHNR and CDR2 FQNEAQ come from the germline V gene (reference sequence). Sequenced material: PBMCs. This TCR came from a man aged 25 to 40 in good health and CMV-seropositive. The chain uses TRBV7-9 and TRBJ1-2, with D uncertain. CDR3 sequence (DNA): TGTTCCAGCAGCTCCACTCGGTGGGCTGACTATGGCTACACCTTC. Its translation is CSSSSTRWADYGYTF.